The present T cell receptor (beta chain) was sequenced within a study of blood T cell repertoires in COVID-19 (dated by TCRdb to 2019 to 2021). Some background on the complete study: The collaborator samples originated in the United States, Italy and Spain and spanned the acute and convalescent phases of COVID-19. HLA class I and class II types, where available, came from metadata supplied by the sample provider rather than from assay-based typing. Samples came from the ongoing ImmuneRACE study (first 160 participants) plus 1,254 subjects from 6 global collaborators. The dataset comprised deeply sampled blood TCRbeta repertoires from subjects exposed to, actively infected with, or recovered from COVID-19. The prospective study material was composed of cDNA or gDNA derived from T cells, B-cell-depleted T cells, or PBMCs. The repertoires were made available in a free public database intended to serve as a resource for research on the immune response to SARS-CoV-2. Nearly every sample came with metadata listing a de-identified subject ID, COVID-19 status, age in years and sex.

The CDR3 sequence holds 20 residues, the cysteine and phenylalanine included. Here the CDR3 DNA is all that survives: 60 bases in frame from base 1. Sequences SGHVS (CDR1) and FQNEAQ (CDR2) are obtained from the germline V gene. V loses 5 bases of germline sequence and J loses 2 bases, and the interval between the two ends is 28 bases. TCRbeta CDR3 regions were amplified from genomic DNA by means of the immunoSEQ Assay, a bias-controlled multiplex PCR. The study's processing was this. The number of nucleated cells in each sample was estimated from the amplification of reference gene primers within the assay. Sequence reads were collapsed and filtered to measure the absolute abundance of every unique TCRbeta CDR3 rearrangement. For each sample, productive Simpson clonality was calculated by taking the square root of Simpson's diversity index across productive rearrangements. TCRdb provides this immuneACCESS table in a form limited to in-frame rearrangements. Some clones are lacking; in checked studies, under half of them reflect an unresolved V gene, and why the rest are absent is not known. V, J and clone size are those of that table, while D and trimming were read from the DNA. This sample lists about 280,000 clones; roughly four fifths were detected once. The ten largest clonotypes hold about 5% of the sample.

Notes on this clone: Its antigen is still unknown. No qualities accompany the bases; no much larger clone lies one base away.

In the prospective study, participants were about 18 to 100 years old, resided in 24 geographic areas of the United States, and were enrolled through a virtual design. To assign participants to cohorts, the prospective study relied on clinical history that participants themselves reported in a screening survey and a study questionnaire. A participant counted as exposed if, within 2 weeks of entering the study, that participant had been in contact with someone who had a PCR-confirmed or clinician-diagnosed COVID-19 case. In the prospective study, mobile phlebotomists collected whole blood, serum and a nasopharyngeal or oropharyngeal swab from each participant. Additional blood draws and questionnaires over an approximately two-month period could optionally be provided by prospective study participants. Before DNA extraction, blood samples from the prospective study were shipped at room temperature or frozen.

Findings and caveats that apply to the study as a whole: How much clinical and demographic metadata was included differed by source and by participant, and the metadata was provided uncurated.

Sequencing was done on a sample of PBMCs or T cells enriched from blood (not recorded which). The receptor chain draws on TRBV7-8 and TRBJ1-3; the D segment cannot be called with confidence. This receptor was taken from a man in his forties who had been exposed to COVID-19. The CDR3 region: CASSPRVSGSGTGAGNTIYF. The DNA reads as follows: TGTGCCAGCAGCCCCCGGGTAAGCGGATCGGGTACCGGAGCTGGAAACACCATATATTTT. Joined to the reference TRBV7-8 and TRBJ1-3 proteins, this CDR3 gives the full variable domain: GAGVSQSPRYKVAKRGQDVALRCDPISGHVSLFWYQQALGQGPEFLTYFQNEAQLDKSGLPSDRFFAERPEGSVSTLKIQRTQQEDSAVYLCASSPRVSGSGTGAGNTIYFGEGSWLTVV.